This section outlines one T cell receptor (beta chain) sequence together with its context. At one end, the junction sequence differs from germline, possibly due to a read error. CDR1 is MNHEY, CDR2 SVGAGI, per germline. The CDR3 has 15 residues. The sample is drawn from a study of control samples from healthy donors and cancer patients. Produced via immunoSEQ multiplex PCR; TCRdb's table is partial and in-frame only. The sample shows 100,000 to 120,000 clones, roughly 90% of them seen only once. The V call is TRBV6-5, the J call TRBJ1-2; 11 positions match TRBD1. The sequencing input was PBMCs. This clonotype was sampled from a woman aged 55-69 years with lung cancer. The CDR3 nucleotides are TGTGCCAGCAGTTACAGATTTAACGGACAGGGGGCCAGACGCTTC. It specifies CASSYRFNGQGARRF.